The 9 T cell receptor beta chains given below trace back to one sample, sequenced in a study of OX40 agonist ivuxolimab in advanced cancers. Here immunoSEQ multiplex PCR was the method, and the copy in TCRdb shows in-frame clones only, minus some. The top ten clones hold more than 1.1% of a sample with roughly 56,000 clones, 65% to 85% of them seen once. This specimen consisted of CD4+ or CD8+ T cells sorted from blood, obtained in a trial of the OX40 agonist ivuxolimab. The receptors derive from an adult with an advanced solid tumor such as melanoma, head and neck, liver or kidney cancer.

The V gene is TRBV7-2, the J gene TRBJ1-1; 8 nucleotides line up with TRBD1. V dropped 11 bases and J dropped 2; count of bases not matched to a gene: 16. Per the germline V gene, CDR1 is SGHTA and CDR2 is FQGNSA. CDR3 size: 16 residues. CDR3: CASRDRRFEANTEAFF. CDR3 bases: TGTGCCTCAAGGGACAGGAGGTTTGAAGCCAACACTGAAGCTTTCTTT. Complete variable domain (other parts from reference TRBV7-2 and TRBJ1-1): GAGVSQSPSNKVTEKGKDVELRCDPISGHTALYWYRQSLGQGLEFLIYFQGNSAPDKSGLPSDRFSAERTGGSVSTLTIQRTQQEDSAVYLCASRDRRFEANTEAFFGQGTRLTVV.

This chain connects TRBV28 to TRBJ1-2; D gene uncertain. This CDR3 has 12 residues. In germline, CDR1 is MDHEN, CDR2 SYDVKM. Trimming removed 5 bases from V and 2 bases from J, with 6 bases in between. CDR3 bases: TGTGCCAGCAGTAGGAGGAACTATGGCTACACCTTC. Residues: CASSRRNYGYTF.

The V call is TRBV7-9, the J call TRBJ2-5; TRBD2 agrees at 7 bases. The V gene's germline CDR1 is SEHNR and CDR2 FQNEAQ (reference sequence). The CDR3 loop spans 15 amino acids. V was pared by 1 base and J by 3 bases, with 5 bases of the junction left unmatched. In nucleotides, the CDR3 is TGTGCCAGCAGCTTAGAAGGGGCGGGGGAAGAGACCCAGTACTTC. Protein sequence: CASSLEGAGEETQYF.

This clone was detected only once. The chain couples TRBV11-3 to TRBJ2-1; TRBD2 agrees at 8 bases. Germline V gene data show CDR1 as SGHNT and CDR2 as YENEEA. The V gene end was trimmed by 3 bases and the J gene end by 5 bases; junction bases not matched to a gene: 6. The CDR3 contains 15 residues. The CDR3 DNA reads as TGTGCCAGCAGCTTTTTAGCGGGGAAAGACAATGAGCAGTTCTTC. Protein sequence: CASSFLAGKDNEQFF. The whole variable domain, filled in from reference TRBV11-3 and TRBJ2-1, reads EAGVVQSPRYKIIEKKQPVAFWCNPISGHNTLYWYLQNLGQGPELLIRYENEEAVDDSQLPKDRFSAERLKGVDSTLKIQPAELGDSAVYLCASSFLAGKDNEQFFGPGTRLTVL.

The V and J genes are TRBV6-1 and TRBJ2-2; 8 nucleotides agree with TRBD2. Trimming cost V 6 bases and J 4 bases; bases outside gene matches: 7. The germline V gene has CDR1 MNHNS and CDR2 SASEGT. The CDR3 runs to 15 residues. The CDR3 DNA reads as TGTGCCAGCAGAAACGGGGGGGAGTCCACCGGGGAGCTGTTTTTT. Protein product: CASRNGGESTGELFF.

Comments on this clone: The sample holds other DNA sequences that translate to the same CDR3. The chain combines TRBV5-1 with TRBJ2-3; D call uncertain. The CDR3 sequence is 12 residues long. V dropped 0 bases and J dropped 5 bases, with 4 bases sitting between them. Germline V gives CDR1 SGHRS, CDR2 YFSETQ. CDR3 sequence: CASSLEGDTQYF. Here the CDR3 DNA reads TGCGCCAGCAGCTTGGAGGGAGATACGCAGTATTTT.

The chain carries TRBV10-1 and TRBJ2-3; a weak D match, TRBD1 (5 bases). Germline CDR1 is WNHNN and CDR2 is SYGVQD (reference sequence). The V gene lost 7 bases and the J gene lost 3 bases, with 11 bases spanning the gap. The CDR3 covers 13 residues. CDR3 DNA: TGCGCCAGCATAGACAGTAGGACAGATACGCAGTATTTT. Translated: CASIDSRTDTQYF.

The rearrangement joins TRBV5-4 to TRBJ2-2; 7 bases are a match to TRBD1. V shed 4 bases and J 6 bases; nucleotides not matched to a gene: 9. The germline V gene encodes CDR1 SGHNT and CDR2 YYREEE (reference sequence). CDR3 size: 15 residues. In DNA, the CDR3 is TGTGCCAGCAGCCAAGACAGGGAAAGGGCCGGGGAGCTGTTTTTT. Residues: CASSQDRERAGELFF.

The chain employs TRBV7-9 and TRBJ2-7, with 7 bases lining up with TRBD2. Germline loops: CDR1 SEHNR, CDR2 FQNEAQ (reference sequence). Trimming removed 5 bases from V and 4 bases from J; junction bases left unmatched: 8. CDR3 length: 14 amino acids. CDR3 in amino acids: CASSQSGDIYEQYF. The CDR3 bases are TGTGCCAGCAGCCAAAGCGGGGATATTTACGAGCAGTACTTC.